These 12 T cell receptor beta chains came from one sample sequenced in a study of tumor-infiltrating lymphocytes in primary liver carcinoma. Total RNA amounting to around 540 ng was the source from which TCR beta cDNA was made with a constant-region primer. Slightly modified ARM-PCR with three nested multiplex PCR rounds yielded TCR beta libraries. The first two PCR rounds used TRBV1-TRBV30 primers with a Cbeta primer, approximately 9 cycles each. TCRdb re-derived calls from the multiplex PCR reads in MiXCR, one entry per CDR3 protein. This sample has about 330,000 distinct CDR3 sequences; about two thirds occur once, and the top ten carry roughly 6%. Unsorted whole blood supplied the RNA, and germline DNA was extracted too. Specimen: peripheral blood. The receptors shown here come from a man aged 35 to 55 with primary liver carcinoma and hepatitis B virus infection.

The CDR3 bases are TGCAGCGCACTTGACACTGAAGCTTTCTTT. This encodes CSALDTEAFF. The V gene is TRBV29-1, the J gene TRBJ1-1; D remains ambiguous. This CDR3 has 10 residues. The germline V gene has CDR1 SQVTM and CDR2 ANQGSEA. Trimming took 7 bases from V and 3 from J, leaving 6 bases between them.

The CDR3 sequence is CASSSEAKNIQYF. For the CDR3, the DNA is TGTGCCAGTAGTTCGGAAGCCAAAAACATTCAGTACTTC. V and J are TRBV19 and TRBJ2-4; no reliable D call. CDR1 is LNHDA, CDR2 SQIVND, per germline (reference sequence). The CDR3 extends over 13 amino acids. Between the trimmed V and J ends, which lost 5 bases and 0 bases, there was a span of 5 bases.

This clonotype came up many times. V and J are TRBV11-2 and TRBJ2-2; tentatively, D is TRBD2 (5 bases). CDR3 size: 17 residues. Deletions cut 5 bases from V and 6 bases from J, with 22 bases between. Germline V lookup: CDR1 SGHAT, CDR2 FQNNGV. In DNA form, the CDR3 reads TGTGCCAGCAGCCCCCCACCGCAGCGGCAGAGGTCCGGGGAGCTGTTTTTT. Its protein product is CASSPPPQRQRSGELFF.

The V gene is TRBV18, the J gene TRBJ2-6; D is uncertain. The CDR3 extends over 14 amino acids. V lost 0 bases to trimming and J lost 1 base, with 1 base between them. The V gene's germline CDR1 is KGHSH and CDR2 LQKENI. CDR3 sequence: CASSPPSGANVLTF. CDR3 DNA sequence: TGTGCCAGCTCACCACCATCTGGGGCCAACGTCCTGACTTTC.

This rearrangement joins TRBV6-5 to TRBJ2-1; a possible D gene is TRBD1 (6 bases). The V gene lost 5 bases and the J gene lost 10 bases, with 21 bases spanning the gap. From germline, CDR1 is MNHEY and CDR2 SVGAGI. The CDR3 is 15 residues long. CDR3: CASSRTRTGTMEQFF. CDR3 nucleotides: TGTGCCAGCAGTCGAACTCGAACCGGGACAATGGAGCAGTTCTTC.

A word on this clonotype: Germline and junction disagree at one end, which may indicate a read error. This chain uses TRBV11-2 with TRBJ1-4; the D gene is possibly TRBD1 (5 bases). Germline CDR1 is SGHAT and CDR2 is FQNNGV. The CDR3 loop spans 17 amino acids. CDR3 coding DNA: TGTGCCAGCAGCCAAGACCCTAAGGGGTCTACTAATGAAAAACGGTTTTTT. Protein product: CASSQDPKGSTNEKRFF.

This clonotype came up a few times. The rearrangement joins TRBV7-9 to TRBJ1-5, with 8 bases aligning to TRBD1. Germline lookup yields CDR1 SEHNR and CDR2 FQNEAQ (reference sequence). J gave up 8 bases and V 5 bases, and 11 bases lay outside the gene matches. The CDR3 length is 15 residues. Here the CDR3 DNA reads TGTGCCAGCAGCCCAGATGACAGGGGCGATGAGCCCCAGCATTTT. Residues: CASSPDDRGDEPQHF.

This clonotype was counted at least ten times. The CDR3 loop is CASSLGSVRRSHEQFF. The DNA of the CDR3 is TGTGCCAGCAGTTTAGGGTCCGTACGTAGGTCCCATGAGCAGTTCTTC. The rearrangement links TRBV12-3 or TRBV12-4 to TRBJ2-1; D ambiguous. This CDR3 spans 16 amino acids. Trimming stripped 1 base from V and 8 bases from J, with 18 bases between.

Worth noting for this clonotype: One end of the junction is discordant with germline, which a read error may explain. The V and J genes are TRBV29-1 and TRBJ1-4, with TRBD1 matching 7 bases. The length of the CDR3 is 11 residues. Germline V CDR1 and CDR2: SQVTM, ANQGSEA. CDR3 nucleotides: TGCAGCGGGTGGGACAGTGAAAAACCGTTTTTT. Protein: CSGWDSEKPFF.

This rearrangement joins TRBV25-1 to TRBJ1-1; D may be TRBD1 (5 bases). V lost 1 base and J lost 3, with 9 bases in between. The length of the CDR3 is 14 residues. Germline V lookup: CDR1 MGHDK, CDR2 SYGVNS. In DNA, the CDR3 is TGTGCCAGCAGTGAATCGGGGGACTACACTGAAGCTTTCTTT. Translating it yields CASSESGDYTEAFF.

In regard to this clonotype: Relative to the germline gene, one junction end is altered; a read error may explain this. V usage is TRBV5-4 and J usage is TRBJ1-3, with TRBD1 identical over 7 bases. CDR3 length: 16 residues. Germline CDR1 reads SGHNT; CDR2 reads YYREEE (reference sequence). CDR3 coding DNA: TGTGTCAGCAGCACTCAGGGGGTCGCCTCTGGAAACACCATATATTTT. It translates to CVSSTQGVASGNTIYF.

The V and J genes are TRBV11-2 and TRBJ2-1, with D tentatively TRBD1 (5 bases). V lost 0 bases and J lost 11, with 23 bases in between. Germline V gene sequence: CDR1 SGHAT, CDR2 FQNNGV. This CDR3 region has 17 residues. The CDR3 region is CASSLDLGETIYLQQFF. CDR3 in DNA: TGTGCCAGCAGCTTAGATCTAGGGGAAACTATCTACCTTCAGCAGTTCTTC.